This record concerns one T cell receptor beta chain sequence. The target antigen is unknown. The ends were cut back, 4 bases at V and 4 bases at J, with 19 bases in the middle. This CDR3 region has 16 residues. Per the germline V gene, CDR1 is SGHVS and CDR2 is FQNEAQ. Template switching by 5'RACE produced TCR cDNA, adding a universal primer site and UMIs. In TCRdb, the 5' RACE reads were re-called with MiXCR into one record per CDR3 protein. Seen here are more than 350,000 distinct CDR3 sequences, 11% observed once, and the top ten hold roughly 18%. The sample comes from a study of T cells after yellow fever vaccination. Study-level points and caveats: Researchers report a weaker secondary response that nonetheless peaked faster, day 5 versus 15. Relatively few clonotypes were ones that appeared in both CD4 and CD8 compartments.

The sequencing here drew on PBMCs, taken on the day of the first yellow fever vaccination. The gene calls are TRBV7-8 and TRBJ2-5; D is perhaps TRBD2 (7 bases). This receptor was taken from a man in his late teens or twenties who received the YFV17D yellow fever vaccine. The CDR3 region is CASSWGGGASGETQYF. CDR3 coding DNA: TGTGCCAGCAGCTGGGGGGGGGGGGCCTCGGGAGAGACCCAGTACTTC.